This TCR beta chain appears in the sequencing data of a study of blood T cells in healthy people across ages. Broader study findings: Higher diversity and more naive CD4+ cells were features of long-lived donors, compared to aged donors. The fall in TCR beta diversity per million T cells was roughly linear with age.

Worth noting for this clonotype: Its antigen remains unknown.

Germline CDR1 reads DFQATT; CDR2 reads SNEGSKA (reference sequence). The CDR3 runs 14 residues. V lost 3 bases and J lost 1; bases outside the gene matches: 5. Using a J-beta primer mix together with a sample-barcoded 5' primer, a second PCR was run for roughly 6 to 11 cycles. A single record per CDR3 protein comes from TCRdb applying MiXCR to the 5' RACE reads. The sample contains about 640,000 distinct CDR3 sequences, around three fifths of which appear only once. The chain uses TRBV20-1 and TRBJ2-5; 7 bases are a match to TRBD2. Sample: blood. The sequence was collected from a man between 60 and 75 years old in good health. The CDR3, as DNA: TGCAGTGCTAGGCGCACGGGGGGCCAAGAGACCCAGTACTTC. Translated, it gives CSARRTGGQETQYF.